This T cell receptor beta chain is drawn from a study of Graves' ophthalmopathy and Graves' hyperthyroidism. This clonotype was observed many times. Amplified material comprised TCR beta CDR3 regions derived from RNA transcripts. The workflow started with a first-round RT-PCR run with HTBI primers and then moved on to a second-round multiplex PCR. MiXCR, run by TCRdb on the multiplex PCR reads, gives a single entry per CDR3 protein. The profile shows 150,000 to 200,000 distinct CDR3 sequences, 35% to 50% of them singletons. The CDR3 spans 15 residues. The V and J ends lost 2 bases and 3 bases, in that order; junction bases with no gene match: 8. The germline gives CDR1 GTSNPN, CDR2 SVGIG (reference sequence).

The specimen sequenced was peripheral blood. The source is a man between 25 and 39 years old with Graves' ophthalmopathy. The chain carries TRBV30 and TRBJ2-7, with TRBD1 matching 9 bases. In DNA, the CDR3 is TGTGCCTGGAGTTCCGGGACAGGGTACAACTACGAGCAGTACTTC. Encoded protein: CAWSSGTGYNYEQYF.